This T cell receptor (beta chain) was sequenced for a study of shared clonotypes between healthy human individuals (dated by TCRdb to about 2020). Notes on the research overall: A few men and two women, aged 18 to 49 years, made up the cohort. Blood TCR repertoires of about five healthy adults were deeply sequenced to estimate repertoire size and the extent of clonotype sharing between individuals. Different laboratories and diverse techniques were used to prepare libraries and sequence TCR repertoires, to increase sequencing depth and limit assay-specific biases. Between about 0.8 and 9 billion PBMCs per donor were obtained by leukapheresis. Overall results and qualifications from the work: Based on pairwise subsampling, the degree of clonotype sharing among donors was expected to be affected by sequencing depth. Because the study included a small number of donors, the genetic and exposure-history diversity represented was limited. Sampling was restricted to blood, and TCR repertoires in tissue are likely to differ from TCR repertoires in blood.

Using the deep immunoSEQ assay, multiplex PCR amplified TCR CDR3 regions from genomic DNA. Extracted genomic DNA from each cell subset was spread evenly across all wells of several immunoSEQ 96-well plates, with each plate serving as a replicate. For unsorted PBMC, each replicate PCR was loaded with roughly 330 ng genomic DNA, equivalent to roughly 33,000 T cell genomes. Ten immunoSEQ deep assay plates were used to sequence the unsorted PBMC genomic DNA. Purified libraries were measured with a Qubit 3.0 fluorometer, size-checked on a Bioanalyzer 2100, and measured again with the KAPA Library Quantification kit. Every immunoSEQ 96-well plate was sequenced on a dedicated single-read 150-cycle Illumina NextSeq 550 flow cell. As for the original processing: Because the immunoSEQ output held only junctional sequences and lacked quality scores, the filtering could not match the filtering applied to full-length reads. To assign V/J genes and CDR3, sequences were annotated using PyIR, a Python wrapper for IgBLAST v1.9, with IMGT germline references. Any read was removed if the V/J assignment was weak (E-value above 1e-6), the CDR3 was missing, or the read contained stop codons, out-of-frame junctions, or ambiguous translated residues. A V3J clonotype was defined by an identical inferred V gene, J gene, and CDR3 amino acid sequence. The percentage overlap between two repertoires was calculated by dividing the number of shared unique clonotypes by the size of the smaller repertoire. Three approaches were used to assess repertoire richness: RTK rarefaction, the Chao1 estimator, and Recon v2.1 estimates of unobserved clonotypes. The immuneACCESS repertoire file appears here via TCRdb, limited to in-frame rearrangements. These files lack a portion of the clones; in checked studies, under half of the deficit traces to unresolved V genes, and the cause of the others is not known. D and trimming come from the DNA, and the V and J calls and clone size come from that table. This sample lists 450,000 to 650,000 clones; roughly four fifths were detected once. Around 12% of the sample rests with the top ten.

The donors were healthy, HIV-negative adults who had no recently reported acute infections or vaccinations. Every donor was a Caucasian adult living in Nashville, Tennessee, USA. For unsorted samples, roughly 91 million PBMCs were counted, and genomic DNA was extracted using the QIAamp DNA Blood Mini kit. Blood was obtained by leukapheresis, after which PBMCs were separated by Ficoll-Histopaque density gradient centrifugation and cryopreserved in liquid nitrogen vapor phase. Via the germline V gene, CDR1 is MDHEN and CDR2 SYDVKM. The CDR3, cysteine through phenylalanine, is 17 amino acids long. The DNA shown is the 51-base CDR3, in frame from base 1. V and J are truncated by 7 bases and 0 bases respectively, leaving an intervening sequence of 21 bases. Turning to this clone: Its antigen has not been determined. No clone much larger than this one lies a single base away; base qualities are absent.

This clonotype was obtained from a woman aged 40 to 50 in good health. Some clones in this sample may be carry-over from other donors' samples. Material for sequencing was PBMCs. Rearrangement joined TRBV28 to TRBJ2-5, and perhaps TRBD1 as D gene, on 6 matching bases. The DNA sequence is given as TGTGCCAGCAAGGTAACGTTCGGGACAAAGTACCAAGAGACCCAGTACTTC. Its product reads: CASKVTFGTKYQETQYF. The CDR3 plus the reference TRBV28 and TRBJ2-5 genes for the other parts give the full variable domain: DVKVTQSSRYLVKRTGEKVFLECVQDMDHENMFWYRQDPGLGLRLIYFSYDVKMKEKGDIPEGYSVSREKKERFSLILESASTNQTSMYLCASKVTFGTKYQETQYFGPGTRLLVL.